This entry features one T cell receptor beta chain sequence. What it binds is not known. This sample was included in a study of cytomegalovirus exposure and HLA in healthy donors. Study-wide results and caveats: A list of 164 TCR beta chains associated with cytomegalovirus was given. In an earlier analysis, most TCR beta V segments were productive about 90% or about 30% of the time.

PCR used 60 Vbeta primers and 13 Jbeta primers. Using immunoSEQ multiplex PCR, the repertoire was profiled, and TCRdb retains in-frame clones only, with some absent. The sample lists about 170,000 clones; around three quarters were seen once. The CDR3 is made up of 14 amino acids. V was pared by 3 bases and J by 4 bases, with 12 bases between. Germline V gene sequence: CDR1 SNHLY, CDR2 FYNNEI. The TCR comes from a young woman in good health and CMV-seropositive. The sample taken for sequencing was PBMCs. V is TRBV2 and J is TRBJ1-2; D remains unclear. The CDR3 region is CASSERGLSYGYTF. For the CDR3, the DNA is TGTGCCAGCAGTGAGCGGGGTTTGAGCTATGGCTACACCTTC. The variable domain in full, with the rest retrieved from reference TRBV2 and TRBJ1-2, is EPEVTQTPSHQVTQMGQEVILRCVPISNHLYFYWYRQILGQKVEFLVSFYNNEISEKSEIFDDQFSVERPDGSNFTLKIRSTKLEDSAMYFCASSERGLSYGYTFGSGTRLTVV.